Presented here are 23 T cell receptor beta chains from one specimen sequenced in a study of blood T cell repertoires in COVID-19. Assay used: immunoSEQ multiplex PCR; TCRdb lists only in-frame clones, some missing. The profile shows some 190,000 clones, under 90% of them singletons. Sequencing was done on a sample of peripheral blood. Receptor source: a man in his sixties with acute or convalescent COVID-19.

The chain couples TRBV2 to TRBJ1-5; 12 bases align to TRBD1. V shed 7 bases, J shed 6 bases, and the junction held 10 bases outside the gene matches. The CDR3 is made up of 16 amino acids. Germline V CDR1 and CDR2: SNHLY, FYNNEI. This chain's CDR3 is CASTGTGGAGGQPQHF. DNA of the CDR3: TGTGCCAGCACCGGGACAGGGGGCGCGGGTGGTCAGCCCCAGCATTTT.

The chain recombines TRBV30 with TRBJ1-4; D call uncertain. Germline loops: CDR1 GTSNPN, CDR2 SVGIG (reference sequence). Deletions cut 3 bases from V and 4 bases from J, with 9 bases between. The CDR3 sequence is 13 residues long. The CDR3 region is CAWRAGVNEKLFF. In DNA, the CDR3 is TGTGCCTGGAGAGCCGGAGTTAATGAAAAACTGTTTTTT.

The rearrangement uses TRBV5-1 and TRBJ2-7; D might be TRBD1 (6 bases). Per germline, CDR1 SGHRS and CDR2 YFSETQ. V was pared by 4 bases and J by 0 bases, with 14 bases between. This CDR3 comprises 15 residues. The CDR3 spells CASSIQGRSSYEQYF. CDR3 coding DNA: TGCGCCAGCAGCATACAGGGCCGGAGCTCCTACGAGCAGTACTTC.

The CDR3 bases are TGTGCCAGCAGCCCCCTAGCGGGAGGGCCCAACGAGCAGTACTTC. Encoded protein: CASSPLAGGPNEQYF. The rearrangement uses TRBV3-1 (or the pseudogene TRBV3-2) and TRBJ2-7, with 12 positions matching TRBD2. The CDR3 consists of 15 residues. J lost 5 bases, V lost 4 bases, and 6 bases had no gene match. Germline-derived CDR1 and CDR2 are LGHDT and YNNKEL (reference sequence).

The CDR3 bases are TGCGCCAGCAGCCTGGGACAGCAGAACACTGAAGCTTTCTTT. Its translation: CASSLGQQNTEAFF. The chain uses TRBV5-1 and TRBJ1-1, with TRBD1 matching over 7 bases. The CDR3 is 14 residues long. Germline CDR1 is SGHRS and CDR2 is YFSETQ. Germline trimming cut 4 bases from V and 1 base from J; bases unmatched to any gene: 4. Filled out from reference TRBV5-1 and TRBJ1-1, the complete variable domain reads KAGVTQTPRYLIKTRGQQVTLSCSPISGHRSVSWYQQTPGQGLQFLFEYFSETQRNKGNFPGRFSGRQFSNSRSEMNVSTLELGDSALYLCASSLGQQNTEAFFGQGTRLTVV.

The V call is TRBV6-5, the J call TRBJ2-2, with a tentative D call TRBD1 (5 bases). This CDR3 is 13 amino acids long. Trimming stripped 0 bases from V and 13 bases from J, with 12 bases between. The germline gives CDR1 MNHEY, CDR2 SVGAGI. For the CDR3, the DNA is TGTGCCAGCAGTTACTCGGGGCAGGGCGGGCTGTTTTTT. Amino acids: CASSYSGQGGLFF.

J is TRBJ2-7 and V is TRBV10-2; 9 nucleotides match TRBD2. Trimming at V came to 2 bases and at J to 3 bases, leaving 5 bases not matched to a gene. Germline V gene data show CDR1 as WSHSY and CDR2 as SAAADI. The CDR3 is 15 residues long. CDR3 sequence (DNA): TGCGCCAGCAGTGAGCCAGCGGGGGGCATCTACGAGCAGTACTTC. As protein: CASSEPAGGIYEQYF.

J is TRBJ2-1 and V is TRBV28; 8 bases line up with TRBD2. The germline CDR1 and CDR2 sequences are MDHEN and SYDVKM. After removal of 4 bases from V and 7 bases from J, the junction contained 15 bases not matched to a gene. This CDR3 has 17 amino acids. DNA for the CDR3: TGTGCCAGCAGTTGGGCCCGCAGTAGCGGGATAGTTAATGAGCAGTTCTTC. Its protein product is CASSWARSSGIVNEQFF.

V usage is TRBV5-1 and J usage is TRBJ2-3; 10 bases fit TRBD2. V shed 2 bases and J 5 bases; nucleotides not matched to a gene: 8. The CDR3 spans 16 residues. Germline V gene sequence: CDR1 SGHRS, CDR2 YFSETQ. The CDR3 sequence: CASSLSSGRGVDTQYF. The CDR3 nucleotides read TGCGCCAGCAGCTTATCTAGCGGGAGAGGAGTAGATACGCAGTATTTT.

This clone was observed a single time. The chain is built from TRBV9 and TRBJ2-5; 12 bases map to TRBD2. Per germline, CDR1 SGDLS and CDR2 YYNGEE. This CDR3 comprises 18 residues. After removal of 0 bases from V and 3 bases from J, the junction contained 9 bases not matched to a gene. The CDR3 protein is CASSVGVWTSGAKETQYF. DNA of the CDR3: TGTGCCAGCAGCGTAGGAGTTTGGACTAGCGGGGCCAAAGAGACCCAGTACTTC.

The chain uses TRBV9 and TRBJ1-2; 11 bases map to TRBD1. There are 17 residues in the CDR3. CDR1 is SGDLS, CDR2 YYNGEE, per germline. V lost 2 bases and J lost 3; bases outside the gene matches: 9. The DNA for the CDR3 is TGTGCCAGCAGCGTGGGGACAGGGGGGGTTGTAGACTATGGCTACACCTTC. Encoded protein: CASSVGTGGVVDYGYTF.

The V and J genes are TRBV29-1 and TRBJ2-1; 10 bases fit TRBD2. The CDR3 runs 14 residues. V dropped 4 bases and J dropped 5; count of bases not matched to a gene: 5. Germline CDR1 is SQVTM and CDR2 is ANQGSEA. The CDR3 nucleotides are TGCAGCGTTGCCCCGGGACTAGCGAACAATGAGCAGTTCTTC. It encodes CSVAPGLANNEQFF.

The genes are TRBV7-8 and TRBJ1-5; no reliable D call. CDR1 is SGHVS, CDR2 FQNEAQ, per germline. CDR3 length equals 13 residues. V lost 3 bases and J lost 5, with 8 bases in between. CDR3 sequence reads: CASSFDRDQPQHF. Written as DNA, the CDR3 is TGTGCCAGCAGCTTCGATAGAGATCAGCCCCAGCATTTT. Full variable domain (missing parts from reference TRBV7-8 and TRBJ1-5): GAGVSQSPRYKVAKRGQDVALRCDPISGHVSLFWYQQALGQGPEFLTYFQNEAQLDKSGLPSDRFFAERPEGSVSTLKIQRTQQEDSAVYLCASSFDRDQPQHFGDGTRLSIL.

The chain employs TRBV5-1 and TRBJ1-3; D is unresolved. CDR1 and CDR2 from the germline V gene are SGHRS and YFSETQ. There are 13 residues in the CDR3. Trimming stripped 0 bases from V and 6 bases from J, with 7 bases between. The CDR3 coding sequence is TGCGCCAGCAGCTTGGGCGGCACAAACACCATATATTTT. Translation gives CASSLGGTNTIYF.

The genes are TRBV18 and TRBJ2-7; D may be TRBD1 (6 bases). With 3 bases removed from V and 5 bases from J, the gap between germline ends came to 17 bases. Germline loops: CDR1 KGHSH, CDR2 LQKENI. The CDR3 runs to 15 residues. The DNA for the CDR3 is TGTGCCAGCTCACCTTTGACAGGAACCCTCGACGAGCAGTACTTC. Translating it yields CASSPLTGTLDEQYF.

This sequence joins TRBV7-3 and TRBJ2-1; 8 positions match TRBD2. Germline trimming cut 4 bases from V and 2 bases from J; bases unmatched to any gene: 7. Germline values: CDR1 SGHTA, CDR2 FQGTGA. CDR3 length: 16 amino acids. The DNA of the CDR3 is TGTGCCAGCAGCTCAAGAAGCGGGAGTCCCTACAATGAGCAGTTCTTC. Its translation: CASSSRSGSPYNEQFF.

This clone has a single count. J is TRBJ2-7 and V is TRBV14; TRBD2 matches 10 bases. Trimming removed 4 bases from V and 0 bases from J; junction bases left unmatched: 3. The CDR3 consists of 15 residues. Germline loops: CDR1 SGHDN, CDR2 FVKESK. The CDR3 DNA reads as TGTGCCAGCAGCCGAGGACTAGCGGACTCCTACGAGCAGTACTTC. It is translated as CASSRGLADSYEQYF.

The chain recombines TRBV5-1 with TRBJ1-4; the match to TRBD1 covers 7 bases. Germline CDR1 SGHRS, CDR2 YFSETQ. Trimming removed 4 bases from V and 3 bases from J; junction bases left unmatched: 6. The CDR3 sequence is 15 residues long. The CDR3 reads CASSDPQGANEKLFF. The CDR3 bases are TGCGCCAGCAGCGACCCCCAGGGGGCTAATGAAAAACTGTTTTTT.

The gene calls are TRBV5-4 and TRBJ1-6; D perhaps matches TRBD1 (5 bases). From germline, CDR1 is SGHNT and CDR2 YYREEE (reference sequence). Trimming took off 4 bases at V and 7 bases at J, with 12 bases between the two ends. The CDR3 runs to 14 residues. The CDR3 bases are TGTGCCAGCAGCATACGGGGGGGGAATTCACCCCTCCACTTT. Amino acids: CASSIRGGNSPLHF.

V gene TRBV3-1 (or the pseudogene TRBV3-2) combines with J gene TRBJ2-7; 9 bases line up with TRBD1. The CDR3 totals 15 residues. The germline V gene has CDR1 LGHDT and CDR2 YNNKEL (reference sequence). V shed 3 bases, J shed 5 bases, and the junction held 8 bases outside the gene matches. CDR3 sequence (DNA): TGTGCCAGCAGCCACCCGGGACAGGGCGTGCACGAGCAGTACTTC. Its protein is CASSHPGQGVHEQYF.

This chain joins TRBV11-2 and TRBJ2-7; TRBD2 agrees at 8 bases. Germline V gene data show CDR1 as SGHAT and CDR2 as FQNNGV. The V gene end was trimmed by 3 bases and the J gene end by 4 bases; junction bases not matched to a gene: 2. This CDR3 has 13 residues. The CDR3 nucleotides are TGTGCCAGCAGCTTGACTAGCGAATACGAGCAGTACTTC. This encodes CASSLTSEYEQYF.

The CDR3 nucleotides are TGTGCCAGCAGGTCCGGGGGGGCTGGAAACACCATATATTTT. The encoded protein is CASRSGGAGNTIYF. This chain connects TRBV2 to TRBJ1-3; D might be TRBD1 (5 bases). V was clipped by 6 bases and J by 2 bases, with 11 bases between them. The germline CDR1 and CDR2 sequences are SNHLY and FYNNEI. The CDR3 contains 14 residues.

The CDR3 bases are TGTGCCAGCAGCTTTAGCGGGGGCCTCTACAATGAGCAGTTCTTC. Translated: CASSFSGGLYNEQFF. The gene calls are TRBV7-2 and TRBJ2-1; TRBD2 matches at 9 bases. J lost 3 bases, V lost 3 bases, and 3 bases had no gene match. Looked up from germline, CDR1 is SGHTA and CDR2 is FQGNSA. This CDR3 is built from 15 residues. The whole variable domain, filled in from reference TRBV7-2 and TRBJ2-1, reads GAGVSQSPSNKVTEKGKDVELRCDPISGHTALYWYRQSLGQGLEFLIYFQGNSAPDKSGLPSDRFSAERTGGSVSTLTIQRTQQEDSAVYLCASSFSGGLYNEQFFGPGTRLTVL.